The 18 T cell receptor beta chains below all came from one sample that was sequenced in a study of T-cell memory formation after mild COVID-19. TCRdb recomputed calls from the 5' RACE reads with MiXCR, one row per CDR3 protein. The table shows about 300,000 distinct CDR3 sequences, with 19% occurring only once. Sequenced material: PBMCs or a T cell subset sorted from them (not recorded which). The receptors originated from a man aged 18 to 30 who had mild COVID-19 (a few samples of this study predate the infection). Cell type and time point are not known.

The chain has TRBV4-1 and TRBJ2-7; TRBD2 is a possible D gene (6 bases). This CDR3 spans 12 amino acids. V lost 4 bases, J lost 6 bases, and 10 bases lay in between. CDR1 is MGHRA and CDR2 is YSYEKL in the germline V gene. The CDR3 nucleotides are TGCGCCAGCAGCCCCCGGGGGAGCGAGCAGTACTTC. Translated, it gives CASSPRGSEQYF.

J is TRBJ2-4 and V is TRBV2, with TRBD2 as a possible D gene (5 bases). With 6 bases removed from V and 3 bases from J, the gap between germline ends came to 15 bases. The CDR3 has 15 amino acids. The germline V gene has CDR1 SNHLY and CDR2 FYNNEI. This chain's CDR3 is CASRAPGVDKNIQYF. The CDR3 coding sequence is TGTGCCAGCAGGGCACCCGGGGTGGACAAAAACATTCAGTACTTC.

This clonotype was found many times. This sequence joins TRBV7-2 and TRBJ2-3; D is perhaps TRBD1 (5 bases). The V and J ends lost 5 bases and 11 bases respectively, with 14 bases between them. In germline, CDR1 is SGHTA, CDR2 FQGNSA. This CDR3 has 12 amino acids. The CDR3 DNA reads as TGTGCCAGCAGCCCCAGGGTAAGGGTGCAGTATTTT. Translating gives CASSPRVRVQYF. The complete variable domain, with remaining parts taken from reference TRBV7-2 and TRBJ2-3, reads GAGVSQSPSNKVTEKGKDVELRCDPISGHTALYWYRQSLGQGLEFLIYFQGNSAPDKSGLPSDRFSAERTGGSVSTLTIQRTQQEDSAVYLCASSPRVRVQYFGPGTRLTVL.

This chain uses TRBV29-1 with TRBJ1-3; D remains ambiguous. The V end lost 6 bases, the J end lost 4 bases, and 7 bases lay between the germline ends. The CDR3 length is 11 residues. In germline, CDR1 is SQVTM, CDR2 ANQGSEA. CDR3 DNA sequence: TGCAGCGTACGAGGGGGAAACACCATATATTTT. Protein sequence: CSVRGGNTIYF.

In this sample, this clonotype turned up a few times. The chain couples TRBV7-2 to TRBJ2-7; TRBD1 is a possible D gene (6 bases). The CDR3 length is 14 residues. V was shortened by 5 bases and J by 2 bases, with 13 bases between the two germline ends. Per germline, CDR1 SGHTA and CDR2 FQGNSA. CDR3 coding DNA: TGTGCCAGCAGCGGTCGGGACACTACCTACGAGCAGTACTTC. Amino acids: CASSGRDTTYEQYF. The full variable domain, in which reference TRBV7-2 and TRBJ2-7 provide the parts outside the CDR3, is GAGVSQSPSNKVTEKGKDVELRCDPISGHTALYWYRQSLGQGLEFLIYFQGNSAPDKSGLPSDRFSAERTGGSVSTLTIQRTQQEDSAVYLCASSGRDTTYEQYFGPGTRLTVT.

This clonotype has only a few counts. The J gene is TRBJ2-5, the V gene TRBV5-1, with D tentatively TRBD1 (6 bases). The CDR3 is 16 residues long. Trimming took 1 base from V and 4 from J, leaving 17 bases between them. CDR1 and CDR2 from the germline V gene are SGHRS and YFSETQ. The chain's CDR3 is CASSLWAGASGETQYF. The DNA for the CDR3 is TGCGCCAGCAGCTTGTGGGCAGGGGCATCGGGAGAGACCCAGTACTTC.

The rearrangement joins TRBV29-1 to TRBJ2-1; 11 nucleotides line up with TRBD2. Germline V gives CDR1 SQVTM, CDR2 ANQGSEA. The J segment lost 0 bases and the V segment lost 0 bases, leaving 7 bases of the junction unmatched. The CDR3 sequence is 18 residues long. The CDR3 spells CSVEDRASGGSSYNEQFF. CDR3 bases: TGCAGCGTTGAAGATCGGGCTAGCGGGGGGAGCTCCTACAATGAGCAGTTCTTC.

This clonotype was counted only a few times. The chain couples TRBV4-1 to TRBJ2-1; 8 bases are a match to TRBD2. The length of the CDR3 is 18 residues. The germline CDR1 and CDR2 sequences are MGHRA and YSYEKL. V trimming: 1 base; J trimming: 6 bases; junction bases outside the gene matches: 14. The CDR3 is CASSQGLVRGVPGNEQFF. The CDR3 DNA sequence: TGCGCCAGCAGCCAAGGTCTGGTGCGGGGGGTGCCCGGCAATGAGCAGTTCTTC.

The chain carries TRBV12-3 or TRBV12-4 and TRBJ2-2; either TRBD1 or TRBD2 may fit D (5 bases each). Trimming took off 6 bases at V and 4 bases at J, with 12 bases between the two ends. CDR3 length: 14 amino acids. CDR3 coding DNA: TGTGCCAGCAGCCCCTGGGACGTCACCGGGGAGCTGTTTTTT. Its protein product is CASSPWDVTGELFF.

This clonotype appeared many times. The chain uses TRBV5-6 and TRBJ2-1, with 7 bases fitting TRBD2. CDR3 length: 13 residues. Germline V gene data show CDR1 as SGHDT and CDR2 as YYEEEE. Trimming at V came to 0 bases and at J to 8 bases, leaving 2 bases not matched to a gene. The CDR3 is CASSLVGRDEQFF. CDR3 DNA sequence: TGTGCCAGCAGCTTGGTAGGGAGGGATGAGCAGTTCTTC.

The CDR3 spells CASSLIPPSDREYYTQYF. Here the CDR3 DNA reads TGTGCCAGCAGCTTAATCCCCCCCTCGGACAGGGAGTACTATACGCAGTATTTT. V is TRBV7-3 and J is TRBJ2-3, with 8 bases fitting TRBD1. The V gene end was trimmed by 1 base and the J gene end by 7 bases; junction bases not matched to a gene: 16. The CDR3 is 18 amino acids. CDR1 and CDR2 (germline): SGHTA, FQGTGA.

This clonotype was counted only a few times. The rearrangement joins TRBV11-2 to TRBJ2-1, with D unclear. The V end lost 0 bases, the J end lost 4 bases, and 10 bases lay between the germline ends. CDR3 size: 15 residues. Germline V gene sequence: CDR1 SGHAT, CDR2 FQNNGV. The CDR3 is CASSLDPGSYNEQFF. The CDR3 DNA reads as TGTGCCAGCAGCTTAGACCCAGGATCGTACAATGAGCAGTTCTTC.

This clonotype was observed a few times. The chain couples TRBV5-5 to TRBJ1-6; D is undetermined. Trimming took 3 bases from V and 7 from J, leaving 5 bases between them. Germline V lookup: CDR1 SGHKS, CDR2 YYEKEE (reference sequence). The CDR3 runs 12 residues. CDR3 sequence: CASSWRNSPLHF. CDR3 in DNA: TGTGCCAGCAGCTGGAGAAATTCACCCCTCCACTTT.

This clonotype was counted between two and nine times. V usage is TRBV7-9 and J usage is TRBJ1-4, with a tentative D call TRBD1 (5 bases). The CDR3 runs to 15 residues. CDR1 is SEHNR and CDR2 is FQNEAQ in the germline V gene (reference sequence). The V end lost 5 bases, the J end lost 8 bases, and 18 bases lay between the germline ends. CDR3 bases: TGTGCCAGCAGCCCCCGGGACGGAGGACTGGAAAAACTGTTTTTT. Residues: CASSPRDGGLEKLFF.

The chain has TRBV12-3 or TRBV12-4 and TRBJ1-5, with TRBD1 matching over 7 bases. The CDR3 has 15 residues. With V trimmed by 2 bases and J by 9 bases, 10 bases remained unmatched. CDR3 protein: CASSLRGQASGPQHF. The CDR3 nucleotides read TGTGCCAGCAGTTTACGAGGACAGGCGTCAGGGCCCCAGCATTTT.

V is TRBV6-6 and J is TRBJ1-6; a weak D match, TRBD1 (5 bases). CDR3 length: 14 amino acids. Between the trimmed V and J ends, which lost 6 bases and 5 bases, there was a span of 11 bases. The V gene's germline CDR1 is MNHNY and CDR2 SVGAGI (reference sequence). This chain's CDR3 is CASSPRVHNSPLHF. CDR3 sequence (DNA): TGTGCCAGCAGCCCCAGGGTACATAATTCACCCCTCCACTTT.

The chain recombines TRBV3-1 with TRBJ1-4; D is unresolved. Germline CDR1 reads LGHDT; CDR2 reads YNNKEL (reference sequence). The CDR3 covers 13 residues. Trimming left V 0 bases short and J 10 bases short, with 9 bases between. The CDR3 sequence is CASSQDAVGKLFF. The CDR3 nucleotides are TGTGCCAGCAGCCAAGATGCCGTCGGAAAACTGTTTTTT.

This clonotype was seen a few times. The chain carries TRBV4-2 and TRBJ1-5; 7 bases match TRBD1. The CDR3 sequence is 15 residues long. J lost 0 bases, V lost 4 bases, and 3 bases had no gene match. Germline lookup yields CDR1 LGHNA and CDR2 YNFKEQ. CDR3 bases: TGTGCCAGCAGCCGGACAGGTCCTAGCAATCAGCCCCAGCATTTT. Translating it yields CASSRTGPSNQPQHF.